The T cell receptor beta chain under discussion was sequenced for a study of blood T cell repertoires in COVID-19. Study-level background: The cDNA or gDNA used as material had been derived from T cells, B-cell-depleted T cells, or PBMCs.

The method was immunoSEQ multiplex PCR; TCRdb's version includes in-frame clones alone and lacks a portion of them. The sample includes 110,000 to 150,000 clones, 80% seen only once; the top ten take roughly 3.6%. V gave up 4 bases and J gave up 9 bases; unmatched junction bases: 2. CDR1 is SGHVS and CDR2 is FQNEAQ in the germline V gene. This CDR3 spans 11 amino acids. This receptor was obtained from a man in his 70s who had recovered from COVID-19. The material sequenced was peripheral blood. The rearrangement links TRBV7-8 to TRBJ2-5; TRBD2 matches 7 bases. The CDR3 sequence: CASSWGGSQYF. As DNA, the CDR3 is TGTGCCAGCAGCTGGGGGGGTTCCCAGTACTTC. Supplemented by reference TRBV7-8 and TRBJ2-5, the full variable domain reads GAGVSQSPRYKVAKRGQDVALRCDPISGHVSLFWYQQALGQGPEFLTYFQNEAQLDKSGLPSDRFFAERPEGSVSTLKIQRTQQEDSAVYLCASSWGGSQYFGPGTRLLVL.